This T cell receptor (beta chain) originates from a study of blood T cell repertoires in COVID-19. Turning to the study itself: From the United States, Italy and Spain came samples of acute and convalescent COVID-19.

The germline V gene encodes CDR1 MDHEN and CDR2 SYDVKM. V was clipped by 3 bases and J by 7 bases, with 12 bases between them. The length of the CDR3 is 14 residues. This clone was detected only once. Clones were read by immunoSEQ multiplex PCR, and TCRdb kept only the in-frame ones, dropping some. The sample lists over 100,000 clones; 80% to 90% were seen once. The sequence came from a man aged 55 to 70 with COVID-19, enrolled during active disease. The gene calls are TRBV28 and TRBJ1-4; D might be TRBD1 (5 bases). The sequenced sample was peripheral blood. In DNA, the CDR3 is TGTGCCAGCAGTTTTACAGGTAGCAGTGAAAAACTGTTTTTT. Translating it yields CASSFTGSSEKLFF.